This T cell receptor beta chain originates from a study of Tregs in tolerant kidney transplant recipients. CDR1 and CDR2 (germline): SGDLS, YYNGEE. Trimming removed 4 bases from V and 2 bases from J; junction bases left unmatched: 4. The CDR3 runs to 14 residues. On this clone: Its antigen remains unidentified.

General study points: Antigen-driven expansion was suggested because donor-specific Tregs expanded more than all Tregs in tolerant patients.

The nonmyeloablative bone marrow transplants came from related graft donors, with transient mixed chimerism. Thawed PBMCs were FACS-sorted into unstimulated CD4+CD25+CD127- regulatory T cells, CD4+CD25- non-regulatory cells, CD4 and CD8 cells. The data were produced by immunoSEQ multiplex PCR, yet TCRdb's version contains in-frame clones alone and is incomplete. The sample shows under 90,000 clones, roughly nine tenths of them seen only once. The J gene is TRBJ2-7, the V gene TRBV9; TRBD2 aligns across 9 bases. This clonotype was obtained from a human patient who received a combined kidney and bone marrow transplant. Certain T cells may be donor cells from the graft. Sequenced material: CD4+ T cells from blood (PBMCs), taken 24 months after the transplant. CDR3 region: CASSLAGMTYEQYF. DNA of the CDR3: TGTGCCAGCAGCCTAGCGGGGATGACCTACGAGCAGTACTTC.